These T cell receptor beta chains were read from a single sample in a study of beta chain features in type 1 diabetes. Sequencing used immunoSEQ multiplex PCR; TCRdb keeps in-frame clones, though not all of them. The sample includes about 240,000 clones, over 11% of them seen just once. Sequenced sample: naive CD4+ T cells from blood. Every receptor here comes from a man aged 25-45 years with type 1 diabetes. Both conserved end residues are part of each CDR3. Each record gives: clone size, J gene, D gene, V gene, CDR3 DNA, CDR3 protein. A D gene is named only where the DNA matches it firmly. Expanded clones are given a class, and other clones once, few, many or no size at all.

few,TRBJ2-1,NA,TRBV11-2,TGTGCCAGCAGCTTAGACCACAGGGCGGGTGAGCAGTTCTTC,CASSLDHRAGEQFF
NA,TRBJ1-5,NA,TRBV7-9,TGTGCCAGCAGCCTAGGACAGATCAATCAGCCCCAGCATTTT,CASSLGQINQPQHF
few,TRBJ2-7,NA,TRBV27,TGTGCCAGCAGGCCGCAAACAGGGTTCGGCGAGCAGTACTTC,CASRPQTGFGEQYF
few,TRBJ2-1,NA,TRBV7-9,TGTGCCAGCAGCCGAGCCCTTACCTCCTACAATGAGCAGTTCTTC,CASSRALTSYNEQFF
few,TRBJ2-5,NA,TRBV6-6,TGTGCCAGCAGTTACGACGACTGGACCCAGTACTTC,CASSYDDWTQYF
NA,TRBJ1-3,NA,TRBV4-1,TGCGCCAGCAGCCAGTCAGGGGCGTATGGAAACACCATATATTTT,CASSQSGAYGNTIYF
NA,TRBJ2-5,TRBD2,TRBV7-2,TGTGCCAGCAGCTTAGGGCTAGCGGGAGGGCAAGAGACCCAGTACTTC,CASSLGLAGGQETQYF
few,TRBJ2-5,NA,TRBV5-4,TGTGCCAGCAGCTTGGTCGGGTTACAGACCCAGTACTTC,CASSLVGLQTQYF
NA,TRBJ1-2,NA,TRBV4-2,TGTGCCAGCAGCCATGTTACGGGGGTGCGGTATGGCTACACCTTC,CASSHVTGVRYGYTF
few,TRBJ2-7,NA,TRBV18,TGTGCCAGCTCATCCAGGGCCTACGAGCAGTACTTC,CASSSRAYEQYF
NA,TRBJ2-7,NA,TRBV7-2,TGTGCCAGCAGCTTAGGGCAGGGGTTCGAGCAGTACTTC,CASSLGQGFEQYF
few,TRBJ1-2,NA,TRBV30,TGTGCCTGGAGATCGGGGGACTATGGCTACACCTTC,CAWRSGDYGYTF
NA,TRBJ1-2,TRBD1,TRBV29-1,TGCAGCGTCCCTACCGGACAGGGCTACTCTAACTATGGCTACACCTTC,CSVPTGQGYSNYGYTF
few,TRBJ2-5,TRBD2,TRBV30,TGTGCCTGGAGCGGGGGGGAGACCCAGTACTTC,CAWSGGETQYF
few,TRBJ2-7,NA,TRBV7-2,TGTGCCAGCAGCCTGATACAGGGCGGCGAGCTCTACGAGCAGTACTTC,CASSLIQGGELYEQYF
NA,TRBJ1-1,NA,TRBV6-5,TGTGCCAGCCAGGCCAAGGGACTGTTTAACACTGAAGCTTTCTTT,CASQAKGLFNTEAFF
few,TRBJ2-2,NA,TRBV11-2,TGTGCCAGCAGCCCGGGGGTAACCGGGGAGCTGTTTTTT,CASSPGVTGELFF
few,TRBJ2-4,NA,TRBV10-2,TGCGCCAGCAGGGCGGACAGCCTAGCCAAAAACATTCAGTACTTC,CASRADSLAKNIQYF
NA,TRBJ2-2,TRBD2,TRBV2,TGTGCCGGGACTGGGACTAGCGGTGGTTCCGGGGAGCTGTTTTTT,CAGTGTSGGSGELFF
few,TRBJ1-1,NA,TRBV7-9,TGTGCCAGCAGCTTAGCGACAGCAAGGATGAACACTGAAGCTTTCTTT,CASSLATARMNTEAFF
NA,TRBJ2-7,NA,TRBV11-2,TGTGCCAGCAGCGGCGACGGGTACTCCTACGAGCAGTACTTC,CASSGDGYSYEQYF
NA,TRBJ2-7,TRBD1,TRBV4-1,TGCGCCAGCAGCCAAAGGGACAGGGCCAACGAGCAGTACTTC,CASSQRDRANEQYF
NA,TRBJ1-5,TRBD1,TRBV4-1,TGCGCCAGCAGCCAAGATCGGAACAGGGGGCTAGGGCAGCCCCAGCATTTT,CASSQDRNRGLGQPQHF
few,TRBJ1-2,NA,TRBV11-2,TGTGCCAGCAGCCCCGCAGGCCTTCGGGGCTACACCTTC,CASSPAGLRGYTF
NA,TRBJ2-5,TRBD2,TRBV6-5,TGTGCCAGCAGTTCGAGCGGGGGGATCCAAGAGACCCAGTACTTC,CASSSSGGIQETQYF
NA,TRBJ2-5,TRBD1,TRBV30,TGTGCCTGGAGTCCCGGGACAGGGTGGAAGACCCAGTACTTC,CAWSPGTGWKTQYF
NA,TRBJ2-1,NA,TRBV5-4,TGTGCCAGCAGCTTGGAGGGGACTCGTAATGAGCAGTTCTTC,CASSLEGTRNEQFF
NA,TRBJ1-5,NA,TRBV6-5,TGTGCCAGCAGAGCGGACAGCGACAATCAGCCCCAGCATTTT,CASRADSDNQPQHF
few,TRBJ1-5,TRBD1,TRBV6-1,TGTGCCAGCAGATTGACAGGGGTGAGGAATCAGCCCCAGCATTTT,CASRLTGVRNQPQHF
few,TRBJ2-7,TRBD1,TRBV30,TGTGCCTGGGGACAGGGTTTCGACGAGCAGTACTTC,CAWGQGFDEQYF
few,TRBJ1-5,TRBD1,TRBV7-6,TGTGCCAGCAGCCGAACAGGGGGCGCCGGTCAGCCCCAGCATTTT,CASSRTGGAGQPQHF
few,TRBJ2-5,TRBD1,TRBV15,TGTGCCACCAGAGACAGGGGGCGCGGGGAGACCCAGTACTTC,CATRDRGRGETQYF
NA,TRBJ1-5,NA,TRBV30,TGTGCCTGGAGTGTAAAGTACGCGTCCAATCAGCCCCAGCATTTT,CAWSVKYASNQPQHF